The T cell receptor beta chain described here comes from a study of CD8+ T cells in alopecia areata (dated by TCRdb to the late 2010s). Broadly, across the study: Treated patients were enrolled in an open-label pilot trial of oral tofacitinib, 5 to 10 mg twice daily, for moderate-to-severe alopecia areata. Patients stayed on tofacitinib for 6 to 18 months and then had 6 months of follow-up off drug so that delayed response and recurrence could be assessed. In treated patients, disease severity was measured using the SALT score, which gives the percentage of scalp surface area affected. In both human patients and the C3H/HeJ mouse model, the study applied high-throughput TCRbeta sequencing to look at T cell clonal expansion in alopecia areata. Scalp tissue and sorted CD4+ and CD8+ peripheral blood T cells from patchy and totalis/universalis alopecia areata patients and from healthy controls were covered by human TCRbeta sequencing. Biopsies were taken from tofacitinib-treated patients at baseline and again at 4 and 24 weeks into treatment, and several of those patients also had a later scalp biopsy. Clonality in the scalp was compared among normal scalp (n=4), patchy alopecia areata scalp (n=8), and alopecia totalis/universalis scalp (n=8). RNA was obtained with the PAXgene miRNA kit for fixed scalp, the miRNeasy kit for PBMCs, and the RNeasy kit for mouse skin. TCRbeta CDR3 regions were amplified by immunoSEQ multiplex PCR with 35 Vbeta forward and 13 Jbeta reverse primers.

Libraries came from the immunoSEQ multiplex PCR assay. To provide template for TCR sequencing, every sample had RNA extracted and reverse transcribed into cDNA. SuperScript III was used for first-strand cDNA synthesis, primed with a 2:1 mix of oligo-dT and random hexamers. A synthetic immune receptor repertoire was used to assess amplification bias, and residual bias was removed computationally. In the paper's pipeline: After raw reads were preprocessed to remove errors, the CDR3 was defined following IMGT conventions as running from the conserved cysteine to phenylalanine. Clonality was computed as 1 minus the Shannon entropy, with the entropy normalized by log2 of the number of productive unique TCRs. Whether scalp clones were CD4 or CD8 was inferred by matching scalp TCRbeta sequences against CD4 and CD8 repertoires sorted from blood. TCRdb re-hosts the immuneACCESS table, in-frame sequences only. Its copies lack some clones; in the studies checked, an unresolved V gene accounts for under half of them, and the cause for the rest is not known. The DNA gave D and trimming, while V, J and clone size come from that table. The sample table lists under 150,000 clones, roughly 56% of them with a count of one. Together, the top ten hold roughly 3.5% of the sample.

What this sample's time point label stands for: roughly 26 weeks on oral tofacitinib. The treatment or condition label for this specimen denotes: oral pan-JAK inhibitor, 5-10 mg twice daily. Peripheral blood and lesional scalp punch biopsies were obtained from patients with alopecia areata. PBMCs were isolated by density centrifugation and stained for CD3, CD4 and CD8, and CD4+ and CD8+ T cells were sorted on a FACSAria. What the study reported, not specific to this receptor: Many expanded lesional clones persisted in scalp and blood during tofacitinib treatment, which may partly explain relapse after stopping treatment. Tofacitinib significantly decreased scalp clonality and the number of expanded CD8+ clones among the top 100 scalp clones. Because the treated cohort was small and had only one nonresponder, larger studies are needed to examine links between baseline CD8+ expansion and response. Resident alphabeta T cells in normal human skin are also sequenced, complicating scalp TCR repertoire analysis, unlike mouse skin dominated by gammadelta T cells. Shared TCR sequences between patients were less evident than in mice, which may be partly attributable to HLA diversity in the patient population. Compared with normal scalp, lesional scalp had higher clonality and more expanded CD8+ clones, particularly in alopecia totalis/universalis, a pattern that suggests antigenic drive.

V lost 4 bases and J lost 14 bases; the stretch between them is 15 bases long. Spanning cysteine to phenylalanine, the CDR3 consists of 12 amino acids. The kept DNA is CDR3 alone, 36 bases in frame from the first base. From a lookup of the germline V gene, CDR1 and CDR2 are SQVTM and ANQGSEA. Turning to this clone: Its antigen target is currently unknown. No per-base quality is available; no much larger clone lies one base away.

Rearrangement joined TRBV29-1 to TRBJ1-6; the D gene is possibly TRBD1, with 5 bases matching. The input for sequencing was CD4+ T cells sorted from blood, taken at week 24, from a patient treated with tofacitinib. This clonotype was sampled from a human donor with alopecia areata. This receptor has the CDR3 CSVALEVGALHF. The nucleotides read TGCAGCGTTGCTCTTGAGGTGGGGGCCCTCCACTTT.